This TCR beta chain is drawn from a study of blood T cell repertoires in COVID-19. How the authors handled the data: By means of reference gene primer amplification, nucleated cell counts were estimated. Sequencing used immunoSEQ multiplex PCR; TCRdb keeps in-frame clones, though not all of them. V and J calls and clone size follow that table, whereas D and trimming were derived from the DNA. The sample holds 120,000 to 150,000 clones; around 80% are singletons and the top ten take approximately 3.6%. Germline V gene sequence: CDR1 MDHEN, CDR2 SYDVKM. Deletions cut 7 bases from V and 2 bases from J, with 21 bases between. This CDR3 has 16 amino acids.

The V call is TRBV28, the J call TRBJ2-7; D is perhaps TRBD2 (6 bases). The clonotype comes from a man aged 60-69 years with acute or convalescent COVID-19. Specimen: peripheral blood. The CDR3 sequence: CASTRLGTHIPYEQYF. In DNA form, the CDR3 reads TGTGCCAGCACCCGATTAGGGACTCATATTCCCTACGAGCAGTACTTC.